One sample yielded the 31 T cell receptor beta chains listed below, sequenced in a study of cytomegalovirus exposure and HLA in healthy donors. Sequencing was performed with immunoSEQ multiplex PCR; in TCRdb, only in-frame clones are kept and a portion is missing. The repertoire holds approximately 120,000 clones, with 85% to 90% as singletons. Material: PBMCs. These receptors were taken from a woman under 30 in good health and CMV-seronegative.

The chain joins TRBV29-1 to TRBJ2-1; TRBD1 might be the D (5 bases). Germline CDR1 is SQVTM and CDR2 is ANQGSEA. With 3 bases removed from V and 0 bases from J, the gap between germline ends came to 12 bases. CDR3 length: 15 amino acids. This CDR3 reads CSVDGQGSSYNEQFF. CDR3 DNA: TGCAGCGTTGACGGGCAGGGAAGCTCCTACAATGAGCAGTTCTTC.

The genes are TRBV6-5 and TRBJ2-5, with a weak D call TRBD2 (6 bases). In germline, CDR1 is MNHEY, CDR2 SVGAGI. CDR3 length: 15 residues. V shed 0 bases and J shed 2 bases, with 10 bases lying between them. CDR3 DNA sequence: TGTGCCAGCAGTTACTCGAGTAGCGGACAAGAGACCCAGTACTTC. Amino acids: CASSYSSSGQETQYF.

J is TRBJ1-2 and V is TRBV28; D remains ambiguous. Germline assignment: CDR1 MDHEN and CDR2 SYDVKM. This CDR3 has 14 amino acids. The V end lost 2 bases, the J end lost 3 bases, and 10 bases lay between the germline ends. The chain's CDR3 is CASSLNRFDYGYTF. As DNA, the CDR3 is TGTGCCAGCAGTTTAAACCGGTTTGACTATGGCTACACCTTC.

The chain carries TRBV19 and TRBJ2-7; TRBD2 might be the D (6 bases). V was trimmed by 4 bases and J by 3 bases, leaving 13 bases between them. Germline lookup yields CDR1 LNHDA and CDR2 SQIVND (reference sequence). CDR3 size: 14 residues. The CDR3 loop is CASSNPGDNYEQYF. The CDR3 bases are TGTGCCAGTAGTAACCCGGGGGATAACTACGAGCAGTACTTC. Looking up the rest from reference TRBV19 and TRBJ2-7 gives the full variable domain: DGGITQSPKYLFRKEGQNVTLSCEQNLNHDAMYWYRQDPGQGLRLIYYSQIVNDFQKGDIAEGYSVSREKKESFPLTVTSAQKNPTAFYLCASSNPGDNYEQYFGPGTRLTVT.

This clone has just one count. The rearrangement uses TRBV28 and TRBJ2-3; TRBD1 aligns across 9 bases. The CDR3 covers 16 residues. The germline gives CDR1 MDHEN, CDR2 SYDVKM. With 7 bases clipped from V and 2 bases from J, the junction kept 10 bases outside the gene matches. CDR3 in DNA: TGTGCCAGCAACTCGGAACAGGGGGCTGTCACAGATACGCAGTATTTT. Amino acids: CASNSEQGAVTDTQYF.

This chain uses TRBV4-2 with TRBJ2-1, with TRBD2 identical over 9 bases. This CDR3 has 16 residues. The junction had 3 bases not matched to a gene; V was cut back by 1 base and J by 2 bases. Germline CDR1 is LGHNA and CDR2 is YNFKEQ. The chain's CDR3 is CASSQGGGAPYNEQFF. The CDR3 coding sequence is TGTGCCAGCAGCCAAGGCGGGGGGGCCCCCTACAATGAGCAGTTCTTC.

This chain joins TRBV9 and TRBJ1-5; the match to TRBD1 covers 7 bases. V lost 0 bases, J lost 6 bases, and 0 bases stayed unmatched. CDR3 length: 13 amino acids. Germline CDR1 SGDLS, CDR2 YYNGEE. The CDR3 protein is CASSVGTGQPQHF. CDR3 coding DNA: TGTGCCAGCAGCGTAGGGACAGGTCAGCCCCAGCATTTT.

The chain couples TRBV13 to TRBJ1-5; 8 bases are a match to TRBD1. The V and J ends lost 5 bases and 6 bases, in that order; junction bases with no gene match: 9. This CDR3 spans 15 amino acids. In germline, CDR1 is PRHDT, CDR2 FYEKMQ (reference sequence). The CDR3, as DNA: TGTGCCAGCAGCATCAAGGACAGGGAAGGTCAGCCCCAGCATTTT. Its protein is CASSIKDREGQPQHF. The whole variable domain, filled in from reference TRBV13 and TRBJ1-5, reads AAGVIQSPRHLIKEKRETATLKCYPIPRHDTVYWYQQGPGQDPQFLISFYEKMQSDKGSIPDRFSAQQFSDYHSELNMSSLELGDSALYFCASSIKDREGQPQHFGDGTRLSIL.

The chain links TRBV10-2 to TRBJ2-2, with D possibly matching TRBD2 (6 bases). The germline CDR1 and CDR2 sequences are WSHSY and SAAADI. The CDR3 has 16 amino acids. Deletions cut 6 bases from V and 1 base from J, with 15 bases between. CDR3 sequence: CASRAGLGGNTGELFF. CDR3 DNA sequence: TGCGCCAGCAGGGCCGGGTTGGGGGGGAACACCGGGGAGCTGTTTTTT.

This chain joins TRBV7-9 and TRBJ2-3; TRBD1 matches 7 bases. Germline V lookup: CDR1 SEHNR, CDR2 FQNEAQ (reference sequence). The CDR3 length is 16 residues. V trimming: 7 bases; J trimming: 1 base; junction bases outside the gene matches: 11. CDR3 sequence reads: CASTWVGRGRTDTQYF. For the CDR3, the DNA is TGTGCCAGCACCTGGGTGGGAAGGGGGCGCACAGATACGCAGTATTTT.

This clone was counted a single time. J is TRBJ1-2 and V is TRBV14; tentative D call: TRBD1 (5 bases). There are 18 residues in the CDR3. Germline loops: CDR1 SGHDN, CDR2 FVKESK. The CDR3 here is CSKQGRLGKRGLFYGYTF. CDR3 nucleotides: TGTTCAAAGCAGGGTCGTCTAGGGAAACGGGGACTGTTCTATGGCTACACCTTC.

The chain carries TRBV4-3 and TRBJ2-3; 8 bases agree with TRBD2. CDR1 is LGHNA and CDR2 is YSLEER in the germline V gene. The CDR3 is 16 amino acids. The ends lost 0 bases at V and 4 bases at J; junction bases unmatched: 6. The CDR3 region has the DNA TGCGCCAGCAGCCAAGAAGACGGGAGGGGCCCAGATACGCAGTATTTT. Its translation is CASSQEDGRGPDTQYF.

The chain links TRBV6-5 to TRBJ1-2; possibly TRBD1 for D (5 bases). This CDR3 is built from 13 residues. Germline V gene sequence: CDR1 MNHEY, CDR2 SVGAGI. Trimming removed 8 bases at V and 6 bases at J, with 16 bases between. CDR3: CASGVREEHGYTF. CDR3 coding DNA: TGTGCCAGCGGGGTCAGGGAGGAACATGGCTACACCTTC.

The chain employs TRBV27 and TRBJ2-7; D gene uncertain. The CDR3 is 14 amino acids. Germline-derived CDR1 and CDR2 are MNHEY and SMNVEV (reference sequence). V dropped 6 bases and J dropped 0 bases, with 12 bases sitting between them. The CDR3 is CASRRQAHSYEQYF. The CDR3 DNA sequence: TGTGCCAGCAGAAGGCAGGCGCACTCCTACGAGCAGTACTTC.

The V gene is TRBV4-2, the J gene TRBJ1-3; the D is unclear. The germline V gene encodes CDR1 LGHNA and CDR2 YNFKEQ. V lost 2 bases to trimming and J lost 0 bases, with 11 bases between them. There are 16 residues in the CDR3. The chain's CDR3 is CASSQLQSPSGNTIYF. For the CDR3, the DNA is TGTGCCAGCAGCCAATTACAGTCTCCCTCTGGAAACACCATATATTTT.

The V gene is TRBV7-9, the J gene TRBJ2-7; perhaps TRBD2 as D (5 bases). This CDR3 spans 15 amino acids. Germline loops: CDR1 SEHNR, CDR2 FQNEAQ (reference sequence). V shed 1 base and J shed 4 bases, with 14 bases lying between them. The DNA for the CDR3 is TGTGCCAGCAGCTTAGTGGCTAGCAGGTTATACGAGCAGTACTTC. Translating it yields CASSLVASRLYEQYF.

This chain uses TRBV5-4 with TRBJ2-1; 8 nucleotides match TRBD2. This CDR3 is built from 17 residues. CDR1 is SGHNT, CDR2 YYREEE, per germline (reference sequence). J gave up 1 base and V 4 bases, and 10 bases lay outside the gene matches. CDR3 sequence (DNA): TGTGCCAGCAGCCCGCACGGACTAGCTCAATCCTACAATGAGCAGTTCTTC. Protein: CASSPHGLAQSYNEQFF.

The genes are TRBV5-6 and TRBJ1-5; D is unresolved. Trimming pared 4 bases from V and 1 base from J, leaving 15 bases between. This CDR3 spans 16 amino acids. Germline V CDR1 and CDR2: SGHDT, YYEEEE. CDR3 in DNA: TGTGCCAGCAGCCCCCGAGGCGGATTAAGCAATCAGCCCCAGCATTTT. Protein sequence: CASSPRGGLSNQPQHF. The variable domain in full, completed from reference TRBV5-6 and TRBJ1-5, reads DAGVTQSPTHLIKTRGQQVTLRCSPKSGHDTVSWYQQALGQGPQFIFQYYEEEERQRGNFPDRFSGHQFPNYSSELNVNALLLGDSALYLCASSPRGGLSNQPQHFGDGTRLSIL.

The genes are TRBV6-5 and TRBJ1-1, with D possibly TRBD1 on 6 matching bases. The CDR3 is 14 residues long. Germline V gives CDR1 MNHEY, CDR2 SVGAGI. The germline V and J ends were trimmed by 0 bases and 4 bases, with 9 bases remaining between them. DNA for the CDR3: TGTGCCAGCAGTTACTCACAGGGTTTCACTGAAGCTTTCTTT. Its translation: CASSYSQGFTEAFF.

V usage is TRBV28 and J usage is TRBJ1-1; the D gene is possibly TRBD1 (5 bases). Between the trimmed V and J ends, which lost 5 bases and 2 bases, there was a span of 9 bases. Germline CDR1 reads MDHEN; CDR2 reads SYDVKM. The CDR3 runs to 13 residues. The CDR3 reads CASSLGGNTEAFF. CDR3 nucleotide sequence: TGTGCCAGCAGTCTCGGGGGAAACACTGAAGCTTTCTTT.

V usage is TRBV6-1 and J usage is TRBJ2-1; D not certain. CDR1 MNHNS and CDR2 SASEGT come from the germline V gene. The V gene lost 8 bases and the J gene lost 10 bases, with 15 bases spanning the gap. This CDR3 is 12 amino acids long. For the CDR3, the DNA is TGTGCCAGCTTTAATACACAGATAGAGCAGTTCTTC. Translated, it gives CASFNTQIEQFF.

The V and J genes are TRBV5-8 and TRBJ1-6; D unresolved. Trimming pared 0 bases from V and 4 bases from J, leaving 11 bases between. The CDR3 is 16 amino acids. Germline V CDR1 and CDR2: SGHTS, YDEGEE. CDR3 loop: CASSLVLGSYNSPLHF. The DNA of the CDR3 is TGTGCCAGCAGCTTGGTTCTTGGGAGTTATAATTCACCCCTCCACTTT. Drawing the rest from reference TRBV5-8 and TRBJ1-6, the complete variable domain is EAGVTQSPTHLIKTRGQQATLRCSPISGHTSVYWYQQALGLGLQFLLWYDEGEERNRGNFPPRFSGRQFPNYSSELNVNALELEDSALYLCASSLVLGSYNSPLHFGNGTRLTVT.

The gene calls are TRBV2 and TRBJ1-5; D perhaps matches TRBD1 (5 bases). V was clipped by 9 bases and J by 2 bases, with 17 bases between them. The germline V gene encodes CDR1 SNHLY and CDR2 FYNNEI. This CDR3 is built from 15 residues. CDR3 amino acids: CASGGTGGGNQPQHF. CDR3 sequence (DNA): TGTGCCAGTGGGGGGACCGGCGGGGGCAATCAGCCCCAGCATTTT.

The V call is TRBV27, the J call TRBJ2-1, with 8 bases that match TRBD2. Germline-derived CDR1 and CDR2 are MNHEY and SMNVEV (reference sequence). The CDR3 runs to 15 residues. Trimming removed 6 bases from V and 6 bases from J; junction bases left unmatched: 10. The CDR3 sequence is CASRRAGDPFNEQFF. As DNA, the CDR3 is TGTGCCAGCAGGAGAGCGGGAGACCCCTTCAATGAGCAGTTCTTC.

This clone was recorded only once. This chain links TRBV28 with TRBJ2-3; 10 nucleotides align to TRBD1. This CDR3 contains 14 residues. CDR1 and CDR2 from the germline V gene are MDHEN and SYDVKM. The trim removed 7 bases at V and 1 base at J, leaving 2 bases unmatched. In nucleotides, the CDR3 is TGTGCCAGCATAGGACAGGGGGGCACAGATACGCAGTATTTT. Protein sequence: CASIGQGGTDTQYF.

J is TRBJ2-2 and V is TRBV19; D is unclear. V lost 4 bases and J lost 4, with 16 bases in between. The CDR3 has 16 residues. In germline, CDR1 is LNHDA, CDR2 SQIVND (reference sequence). The CDR3 is CASSTHYGGATGELFF. In DNA, the CDR3 is TGTGCCAGTAGTACCCACTACGGCGGAGCCACCGGGGAGCTGTTTTTT.

The chain is built from TRBV27 and TRBJ2-2; 8 nucleotides line up with TRBD2. CDR1 is MNHEY and CDR2 is SMNVEV in the germline V gene (reference sequence). The J segment lost 5 bases and the V segment lost 2 bases, leaving 7 bases of the junction unmatched. The CDR3 sequence is 16 residues long. The CDR3, as DNA: TGTGCCAGCAGTTTAGGGGGCGGGGGGTGGACCGGGGAGCTGTTTTTT. Translation gives CASSLGGGGWTGELFF.

This chain connects TRBV6-5 to TRBJ2-4; D is unresolved. V lost 2 bases, J lost 1 base, and 3 bases lay in between. The CDR3 consists of 13 residues. CDR1 MNHEY and CDR2 SVGAGI come from the germline V gene. The CDR3 DNA is TGTGCCAGCAGTTACGGCGCCAAAAACATTCAGTACTTC. This codes for CASSYGAKNIQYF.

The chain employs TRBV7-9 and TRBJ1-1, with 11 bases matching TRBD1. The CDR3 totals 13 residues. The V and J ends lost 6 bases and 5 bases, in that order; junction bases with no gene match: 2. Germline loops: CDR1 SEHNR, CDR2 FQNEAQ (reference sequence). The CDR3 DNA reads as TGTGCCAGCAGGGGACAGGGGGGTACTGAAGCTTTCTTT. It translates to CASRGQGGTEAFF.

V and J are TRBV6-6 and TRBJ2-7; weak D call: TRBD1 (6 bases). Germline lookup yields CDR1 MNHNY and CDR2 SVGAGI (reference sequence). V lost 6 bases to trimming and J lost 5 bases, with 11 bases between them. The CDR3 extends over 12 amino acids. CDR3 sequence (DNA): TGTGCCAGCAGGGGGGCTACAGACGAGCAGTACTTC. Its translation: CASRGATDEQYF.

The rearrangement joins TRBV28 to TRBJ1-1, with a possible D match to TRBD1 (6 bases). V lost 7 bases and J 1 base, leaving 22 bases between the germline ends. The CDR3 has 17 residues. Germline loops: CDR1 MDHEN, CDR2 SYDVKM. The chain's CDR3 is CASTGVLARRGNTEAFF. The CDR3 nucleotides read TGTGCCAGCACAGGGGTTTTAGCCCGGCGAGGGAACACTGAAGCTTTCTTT.